The 26 T cell receptor beta chains reported below all come from one sample, sequenced in a study of shared clonotypes between healthy human individuals. Measured with immunoSEQ multiplex PCR; TCRdb has only the in-frame clones, and not every one. This sample has about 990,000 clones; approximately 78% occur once, and the top ten carry 0.55% to 0.7%. The source material was memory CD4+ T cells from PBMCs. Sample subset: CD45RA-negative fraction. Every receptor here comes from a man aged 18-30 years in good health. Some clones in this sample may be carry-over from other donors' samples.

V gene TRBV7-7 combines with J gene TRBJ2-1; 11 bases align to TRBD1. The CDR3 spans 15 residues. Germline V CDR1 and CDR2: SSHAT, FNYEAQ (reference sequence). With 4 bases clipped from V and 5 bases from J, the junction kept 4 bases outside the gene matches. CDR3 protein: CASSSGTGGNNEQFF. CDR3 sequence (DNA): TGTGCCAGCAGCTCCGGGACAGGGGGTAACAATGAGCAGTTCTTC.

With respect to this clone: The sample has other DNA sequences that encode this CDR3 too. The rearrangement uses TRBV4-2 and TRBJ2-1; the match to TRBD2 covers 8 bases. The CDR3 length is 15 residues. Germline V gene lookup returns CDR1 LGHNA and CDR2 YNFKEQ. V lost 4 bases, J lost 0 bases, and 2 bases stayed unmatched. CDR3 sequence: CASSPSGSSYNEQFF. In nucleotides, the CDR3 is TGTGCCAGCAGCCCCAGCGGGAGCTCCTACAATGAGCAGTTCTTC.

This clone has just one count. The gene calls are TRBV11-2 and TRBJ1-2; 9 bases line up with TRBD1. This CDR3 is 14 amino acids long. The junction had 4 bases not matched to a gene; V was cut back by 1 base and J by 7 bases. CDR1 SGHAT and CDR2 FQNNGV come from the germline V gene. CDR3 coding DNA: TGTGCCAGCAGCTTAGCGACAGGGGGAAGTGGCTACACCTTC. Translation gives CASSLATGGSGYTF.

V gene TRBV19 combines with J gene TRBJ1-4, with a tentative D call TRBD1 (5 bases). V was shortened by 3 bases and J by 5 bases, with 16 bases between the two germline ends. The CDR3 contains 16 residues. Germline CDR1 and CDR2: LNHDA and SQIVND (reference sequence). The CDR3 loop is CASSIMGLIGNEKLFF. The CDR3 DNA reads TGTGCCAGTAGTATCATGGGGCTTATCGGGAATGAAAAACTGTTTTTT.

V and J are TRBV6-6 and TRBJ2-7; 10 nucleotides agree with TRBD2. The CDR3 loop spans 16 amino acids. Germline CDR1 is MNHNY and CDR2 is SVGAGI (reference sequence). The trim removed 1 base at V and 2 bases at J, leaving 5 bases unmatched. The CDR3 spells CASSYFRTSGTYEQYF. CDR3 sequence (DNA): TGTGCCAGCAGTTACTTTCGGACTAGCGGAACCTACGAGCAGTACTTC.

The gene calls are TRBV2 and TRBJ2-5; 8 bases line up with TRBD2. CDR3 length equals 14 residues. Trimming took 8 bases from V and 5 from J; bases not matched to a gene: 10. Germline CDR1 and CDR2: SNHLY and FYNNEI. The chain's CDR3 is CASVEREIGETQYF. The DNA of the CDR3 is TGTGCCAGCGTGGAGCGGGAGATCGGGGAGACCCAGTACTTC.

This clone came up a few times. The same CDR3 can be traced to other DNA sequences in this sample. V usage is TRBV5-1 and J usage is TRBJ2-7; 11 bases match TRBD2. The germline V gene encodes CDR1 SGHRS and CDR2 YFSETQ. The CDR3 is made up of 14 amino acids. Germline trimming cut 3 bases from V and 3 bases from J; bases unmatched to any gene: 2. The CDR3 DNA reads TGCGCCAGCAGCTCTGGGACTAGCGGCTACGAGCAGTACTTC. It is translated as CASSSGTSGYEQYF.

The chain has TRBV28 and TRBJ1-3, with TRBD1 as a possible D gene (6 bases). Per the germline V gene, CDR1 is MDHEN and CDR2 is SYDVKM. The CDR3 contains 17 residues. Trimming took 4 bases from V and 0 from J, leaving 16 bases between them. DNA for the CDR3: TGTGCCAGCAGTTACCCGGGGGCGGGGAGCTCTGGAAACACCATATATTTT. This gives the protein CASSYPGAGSSGNTIYF.

V is TRBV28 and J is TRBJ1-4, with 7 bases lining up with TRBD1. CDR1 and CDR2 (germline): MDHEN, SYDVKM. There are 15 residues in the CDR3. J gave up 8 bases and V 2 bases, and 8 bases lay outside the gene matches. This CDR3 is CASSLPARGGEKLFF. CDR3 nucleotide sequence: TGTGCCAGCAGTTTACCGGCCAGGGGGGGCGAAAAACTGTTTTTT.

The chain combines TRBV7-7 with TRBJ2-2; unclear D gene. The CDR3 length is 13 residues. Trimming cost V 6 bases and J 0 bases, with 5 bases left between them. The germline CDR1 and CDR2 sequences are SSHAT and FNYEAQ (reference sequence). CDR3 region: CASRGSNTGELFF. The DNA for the CDR3 is TGTGCCAGCAGGGGCTCGAACACCGGGGAGCTGTTTTTT.

The chain joins TRBV19 to TRBJ2-7; 9 bases align to TRBD1. This CDR3 comprises 15 residues. CDR1 is LNHDA and CDR2 is SQIVND in the germline V gene (reference sequence). The V and J ends lost 7 bases and 7 bases, in that order; junction bases with no gene match: 14. The CDR3: CASTDPGTGIQEQYF. CDR3 bases: TGTGCCAGTACTGACCCCGGGACAGGGATTCAGGAGCAGTACTTC.

The rearrangement joins TRBV6-1 to TRBJ2-7; D is perhaps TRBD1 (6 bases). The CDR3 has 14 amino acids. Trimming stripped 0 bases from V and 3 bases from J, with 9 bases between. CDR1 and CDR2 (germline): MNHNS, SASEGT. The CDR3 here is CASSEAGTHYEQYF. As DNA, the CDR3 is TGTGCCAGCAGTGAAGCAGGGACACACTACGAGCAGTACTTC.

CDR3 in DNA: TGTGCCAGCAGCGCAGAGGGTGGGGTTACGCAGTATTTT. Protein sequence: CASSAEGGVTQYF. The rearrangement joins TRBV11-3 to TRBJ2-3; weak D call: TRBD2 (5 bases). V was trimmed by 5 bases and J by 8 bases, leaving 14 bases between them. This CDR3 is 13 amino acids long. Germline loops: CDR1 SGHNT, CDR2 YENEEA.

In its sample, this clone was seen many times. This chain links TRBV7-2 with TRBJ2-1; D is possibly TRBD2 (5 bases). CDR1 is SGHTA and CDR2 is FQGNSA in the germline V gene. This CDR3 is 17 amino acids long. Trimming cost V 3 bases and J 3 bases, with 18 bases left between them. This chain's CDR3 is CASSFPSDGNHYNEQFF. CDR3 nucleotide sequence: TGTGCCAGCAGCTTCCCCAGTGACGGGAATCACTACAATGAGCAGTTCTTC.

The J gene is TRBJ2-3, the V gene TRBV4-2; 8 positions match TRBD2. The CDR3 is 15 residues long. The V gene end was trimmed by 2 bases and the J gene end by 3 bases; junction bases not matched to a gene: 4. The germline CDR1 and CDR2 sequences are LGHNA and YNFKEQ. In DNA, the CDR3 is TGTGCCAGCAGCCAATCACTAGCGGCAACAGATACGCAGTATTTT. This translates into CASSQSLAATDTQYF.

The J gene is TRBJ1-1, the V gene TRBV18, with a weak D call TRBD1 (5 bases). The V gene lost 1 base and the J gene lost 0 bases, with 15 bases spanning the gap. This CDR3 is 17 amino acids long. Germline CDR1 and CDR2: KGHSH and LQKENI. The chain's CDR3 is CASSPRDLGVLNTEAFF. The CDR3 DNA follows: TGTGCCAGCTCACCACGGGACCTGGGGGTCCTGAACACTGAAGCTTTCTTT.

The chain couples TRBV18 to TRBJ2-1; 10 bases are shared with TRBD2. The CDR3 contains 15 residues. Per the germline V gene, CDR1 is KGHSH and CDR2 is LQKENI. V dropped 5 bases and J dropped 7; count of bases not matched to a gene: 8. The DNA of the CDR3 is TGTGCCAGCTCAACAACTAGCGGGGTTATGAATGAGCAGTTCTTC. Translated: CASSTTSGVMNEQFF.

The J gene is TRBJ1-3, the V gene TRBV28; D ambiguous. The CDR3 loop spans 12 amino acids. CDR1 and CDR2 (germline): MDHEN, SYDVKM. V was cut by 1 base and J by 7 bases, with 5 bases left in between. CDR3 in DNA: TGTGCCAGCAGTTTATTCGACAACACCATATATTTT. Residues: CASSLFDNTIYF.

With respect to this clone: Other DNA sequences in this sample translate to the same CDR3. The rearrangement links TRBV5-1 to TRBJ1-1; no clear D. CDR3 length: 15 residues. Trimming removed 0 bases from V and 8 bases from J, with 17 bases in between. Per germline, CDR1 SGHRS and CDR2 YFSETQ. For the CDR3, the DNA is TGCGCCAGCAGCTTGGAGGGATCCCTAATCGGGGAAGCTTTCTTT. Its protein is CASSLEGSLIGEAFF.

The sample holds a few counts of this clone. In the same sample, other DNA sequences code for this CDR3. The J gene is TRBJ1-5, the V gene TRBV2; the D is unclear. This CDR3 spans 12 amino acids. The ends were cut back, 5 bases at V and 0 bases at J, with 2 bases in the middle. Per germline, CDR1 SNHLY and CDR2 FYNNEI. The CDR3 DNA follows: TGTGCCAGCAGTCCTAGCAATCAGCCCCAGCATTTT. Translating it yields CASSPSNQPQHF.

The chain combines TRBV28 with TRBJ2-1; 9 positions agree with TRBD1. Germline V gene lookup returns CDR1 MDHEN and CDR2 SYDVKM. V trimming: 3 bases; J trimming: 7 bases; junction bases outside the gene matches: 4. This CDR3 contains 14 residues. The CDR3 DNA is TGTGCCAGCAGTTTGGGGACAGGGAAGAATGAGCAGTTCTTC. Translating gives CASSLGTGKNEQFF.

The rearrangement uses TRBV5-8 and TRBJ2-7; TRBD2 aligns across 8 bases. V lost 1 base, J lost 4 bases, and 4 bases stayed unmatched. This CDR3 contains 14 residues. Germline CDR1 and CDR2: SGHTS and YDEGEE. The CDR3 sequence is CASSLQAGAYEQYF. The CDR3 DNA is TGTGCCAGCAGCTTGCAAGCGGGAGCTTACGAGCAGTACTTC. The whole variable domain, filled in from reference TRBV5-8 and TRBJ2-7, reads EAGVTQSPTHLIKTRGQQATLRCSPISGHTSVYWYQQALGLGLQFLLWYDEGEERNRGNFPPRFSGRQFPNYSSELNVNALELEDSALYLCASSLQAGAYEQYFGPGTRLTVT.

The chain is built from TRBV6-1 and TRBJ2-7, with 8 bases lining up with TRBD2. V lost 5 bases, J lost 0 bases, and 6 bases stayed unmatched. This CDR3 region has 15 residues. The germline gives CDR1 MNHNS, CDR2 SASEGT. CDR3 sequence: CASSTLAGSSYEQYF. The CDR3 DNA reads as TGTGCCAGCAGTACCCTAGCGGGCAGCTCCTACGAGCAGTACTTC.

This chain joins TRBV11-3 and TRBJ1-1; D might be TRBD1 (5 bases). The germline V and J ends were trimmed by 1 base and 0 bases, with 12 bases remaining between them. Per germline, CDR1 SGHNT and CDR2 YENEEA. The CDR3 spans 16 residues. The CDR3 bases are TGTGCCAGCAGCTTAGGTCTCCCGGGGGTGAACACTGAAGCTTTCTTT. Its protein is CASSLGLPGVNTEAFF.

The rearrangement uses TRBV5-1 and TRBJ2-5; 11 nucleotides agree with TRBD2. There are 15 residues in the CDR3. Per germline, CDR1 SGHRS and CDR2 YFSETQ. J was trimmed by 4 bases and V by 5 bases; bases with no gene match: 7. CDR3 nucleotide sequence: TGCGCCAGCAGGCTGCTCGGGACTAGCGGAGAGACCCAGTACTTC. The encoded protein is CASRLLGTSGETQYF.

This chain connects TRBV5-1 to TRBJ2-5, with a tentative D call TRBD1 (7 bases). Trimming removed 4 bases at V and 3 bases at J, with 16 bases between. The CDR3 has 15 amino acids. The germline gives CDR1 SGHRS, CDR2 YFSETQ. The CDR3: CASSQGEVGEETQYF. CDR3 bases: TGCGCCAGCAGCCAGGGGGAGGTCGGGGAAGAGACCCAGTACTTC.